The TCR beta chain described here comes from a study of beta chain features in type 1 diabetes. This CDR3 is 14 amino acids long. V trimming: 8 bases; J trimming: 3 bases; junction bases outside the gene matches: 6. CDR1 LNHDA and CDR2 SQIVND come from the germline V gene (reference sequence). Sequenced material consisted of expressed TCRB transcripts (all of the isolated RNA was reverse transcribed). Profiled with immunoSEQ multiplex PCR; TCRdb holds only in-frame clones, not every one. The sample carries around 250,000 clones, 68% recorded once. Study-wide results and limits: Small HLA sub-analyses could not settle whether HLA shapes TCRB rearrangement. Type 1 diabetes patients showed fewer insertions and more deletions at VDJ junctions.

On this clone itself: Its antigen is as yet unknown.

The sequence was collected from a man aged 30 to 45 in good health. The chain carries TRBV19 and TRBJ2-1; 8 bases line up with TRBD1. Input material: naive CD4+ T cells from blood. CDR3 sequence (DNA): TGTGCCAGTCGACAGGGGAGCGGCTACAATGAGCAGTTCTTC. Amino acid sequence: CASRQGSGYNEQFF.